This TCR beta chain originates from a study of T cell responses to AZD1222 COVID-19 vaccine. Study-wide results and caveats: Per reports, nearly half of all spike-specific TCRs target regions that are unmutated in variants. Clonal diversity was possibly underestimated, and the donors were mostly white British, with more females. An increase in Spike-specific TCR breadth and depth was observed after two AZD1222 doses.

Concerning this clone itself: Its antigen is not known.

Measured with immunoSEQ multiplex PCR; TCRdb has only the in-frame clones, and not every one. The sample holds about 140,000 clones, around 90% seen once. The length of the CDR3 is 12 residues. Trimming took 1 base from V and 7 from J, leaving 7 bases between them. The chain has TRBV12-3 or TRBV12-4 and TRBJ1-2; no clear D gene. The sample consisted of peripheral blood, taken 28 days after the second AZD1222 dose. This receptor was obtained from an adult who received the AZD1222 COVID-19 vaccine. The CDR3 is CASSLDGGGYTF. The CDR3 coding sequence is TGTGCCAGCAGTTTAGATGGCGGTGGCTACACCTTC.